This paragraph reports one TCR beta chain. Sequencing used immunoSEQ multiplex PCR; TCRdb keeps in-frame clones, though not all of them. This sample has 65,000 to 80,000 clones, with approximately 91% found just once. The data originate from a study of technical replicates of blood from several donors. Losses at the gene ends were 5 bases for V and 6 bases for J; bases not matched to a gene: 9. CDR1 is MDHEN, CDR2 SYDVKM, per germline. The CDR3 extends over 16 amino acids. This clonotype originated in a human donor in good health. The V gene is TRBV28, the J gene TRBJ2-1; 11 bases are a match to TRBD2. Sequencing was done on a sample of T cells isolated from PBMCs. In nucleotides, the CDR3 is TGTGCCAGCAGTCTCCCGTCTAGCGGGAGGCGCAATGAGCAGTTCTTC. Protein product: CASSLPSSGRRNEQFF.